This T cell receptor (beta chain) was recovered during a study of cytomegalovirus exposure and HLA in healthy donors. Study-wide findings and caveats: In vitro checks showed that a few CMV-associated chains really do target CMV antigens. A later analysis found that most CMV-associated TCR beta chains appeared HLA-restricted. A later analysis linked a missense DCLRE1C variant to TCR beta V- and J-gene trimming. It was about 150 TCR beta chains that were listed as cytomegalovirus-associated.

Remarks on this clone: Its target is not known.

J was trimmed by 2 bases and V by 6 bases; bases with no gene match: 8. This CDR3 has 15 amino acids. Germline CDR1 reads MDHEN; CDR2 reads SYDVKM. Both 60 Vbeta primers and 13 Jbeta primers went into the PCR. Sequenced by immunoSEQ multiplex PCR; TCRdb stores in-frame clones only, minus some. This sample has about 120,000 clones; under 90% occur once, and the top ten carry 3.9%. Sequencing input: PBMCs. This clonotype was sampled from a woman aged 25 to 45 in good health and CMV-seronegative. The chain recombines TRBV28 with TRBJ2-7, with 9 bases aligning to TRBD1. This CDR3 reads CASSSRDRVTYEQYF. As DNA, the CDR3 is TGTGCCAGCAGCTCCCGGGACAGGGTCACCTACGAGCAGTACTTC. Full variable domain (rest looked up from reference TRBV28 and TRBJ2-7): DVKVTQSSRYLVKRTGEKVFLECVQDMDHENMFWYRQDPGLGLRLIYFSYDVKMKEKGDIPEGYSVSREKKERFSLILESASTNQTSMYLCASSSRDRVTYEQYFGPGTRLTVT.